What follows are 24 T cell receptor beta chains derived from one specimen sequenced in a study of T cell responses to AZD1222 COVID-19 vaccine. This table comes from immunoSEQ multiplex PCR, and its TCRdb copy is limited to in-frame clones, with some not included. This table has more than 50,000 clones, about 87% appearing once. The sequencing used peripheral blood, collected on day 0 of AZD1222 vaccination. These TCRs come from an adult in good health.

The chain carries TRBV19 and TRBJ1-5; D gene uncertain. This CDR3 has 17 residues. Trimming shortened V by 2 bases and J by 0 bases, and 14 bases separated the two germline ends. Germline values: CDR1 LNHDA, CDR2 SQIVND (reference sequence). The CDR3: CASSILVLANSNQPQHF. The DNA for the CDR3 is TGTGCCAGTAGTATACTAGTGTTGGCAAATAGCAATCAGCCCCAGCATTTT.

This clone occurred a few times. The chain links TRBV7-3 to TRBJ1-1, with TRBD1 matching over 9 bases. The CDR3 loop spans 14 amino acids. CDR1 and CDR2 from the germline V gene are SGHTA and FQGTGA. J lost 4 bases, V lost 5 bases, and 5 bases had no gene match. In DNA form, the CDR3 reads TGTGCCAGCAGCCAGGGGACAGGGTCCACTGAAGCTTTCTTT. Translated, it gives CASSQGTGSTEAFF.

The CDR3 sequence is CASSPTPGNTIYF. The CDR3, as DNA: TGTGCCAGCAGCCCAACCCCTGGAAACACCATATATTTT. The chain is built from TRBV7-9 and TRBJ1-3, with no clear D. The CDR3 loop spans 13 amino acids. The germline gives CDR1 SEHNR, CDR2 FQNEAQ (reference sequence). V lost 5 bases, J lost 2 bases, and 7 bases lay in between.

The rearrangement uses TRBV5-1 and TRBJ1-2, with 7 bases lining up with TRBD1. This CDR3 is built from 13 residues. Germline V gene lookup returns CDR1 SGHRS and CDR2 YFSETQ. The trim removed 4 bases at V and 3 bases at J, leaving 3 bases unmatched. DNA for the CDR3: TGCGCCAGCAGCATCGGGACAGACTATGGCTACACCTTC. This sequence encodes CASSIGTDYGYTF.

The CDR3 sequence is CASSFGLPPETQYF. The CDR3 DNA sequence: TGTGCCAGCAGCTTTGGACTCCCCCCGGAGACCCAGTACTTC. J is TRBJ2-5 and V is TRBV11-1; tentative D call: TRBD2 (5 bases). CDR1 is SGHAT, CDR2 FQDESV, per germline (reference sequence). The CDR3 is 14 amino acids. The V and J ends lost 3 bases and 5 bases respectively, with 13 bases between them.

V gene TRBV11-2 combines with J gene TRBJ1-1, with D maybe TRBD1 (5 bases). V was cut by 8 bases and J by 7 bases, with 17 bases left in between. CDR3 length: 13 amino acids. The germline V gene has CDR1 SGHAT and CDR2 FQNNGV. The CDR3 is CASLPRPGREAFF. CDR3 DNA: TGTGCCAGCCTACCACGCCCGGGGCGTGAAGCTTTCTTT.

This clone appeared once. The J gene is TRBJ2-1, the V gene TRBV5-1; 9 bases agree with TRBD2. CDR1 and CDR2 (germline): SGHRS, YFSETQ. This CDR3 is built from 14 residues. The V and J ends lost 7 bases and 5 bases, in that order; junction bases with no gene match: 7. For the CDR3, the DNA is TGCGCCAGCTGTTCTAGCGGGGCCGACAATGAGCAGTTCTTC. As protein: CASCSSGADNEQFF.

This clone has just a few counts. The rearrangement uses TRBV5-1 and TRBJ1-4, with 7 bases lining up with TRBD1. CDR3 length: 14 amino acids. The germline gives CDR1 SGHRS, CDR2 YFSETQ. The junction had 6 bases not matched to a gene; V was cut back by 4 bases and J by 6 bases. The CDR3 nucleotides read TGCGCCAGCAGCGTGACAGGGTCGGATGAAAAACTGTTTTTT. It codes for CASSVTGSDEKLFF. Full variable domain (outside the CDR3, taken from reference TRBV5-1 and TRBJ1-4): KAGVTQTPRYLIKTRGQQVTLSCSPISGHRSVSWYQQTPGQGLQFLFEYFSETQRNKGNFPGRFSGRQFSNSRSEMNVSTLELGDSALYLCASSVTGSDEKLFFGSGTQLSVL.

CDR3 region: CASWTGLSSNQPQHF. CDR3 nucleotides: TGTGCCAGCTGGACGGGACTCTCTAGCAATCAGCCCCAGCATTTT. V usage is TRBV7-9 and J usage is TRBJ1-5, with D maybe TRBD1 (5 bases). Germline values: CDR1 SEHNR, CDR2 FQNEAQ (reference sequence). CDR3 length equals 15 residues. Trimming left V 8 bases short and J 0 bases short, with 14 bases between.

This sequence joins TRBV7-6 and TRBJ2-2; 7 bases are a match to TRBD1. V was pared by 5 bases and J by 1 base, with 4 bases of the junction left unmatched. Germline V gene lookup returns CDR1 SGHVS and CDR2 FNYEAQ. This CDR3 has 15 residues. In nucleotides, the CDR3 is TGTGCCAGCAGCCTGGGACAGTTGAACACCGGGGAGCTGTTTTTT. This sequence encodes CASSLGQLNTGELFF.

V usage is TRBV20-1 and J usage is TRBJ2-3, with unresolved D. The CDR3 is 9 residues long. Germline values: CDR1 DFQATT, CDR2 SNEGSKA (reference sequence). The germline V and J ends were trimmed by 5 bases and 6 bases, with 3 bases remaining between them. The CDR3 sequence is CSAGDTQYF. CDR3 bases: TGCAGTGCTGGTGATACGCAGTATTTT.

The rearrangement joins TRBV29-1 to TRBJ2-1, with 8 bases fitting TRBD2. From germline, CDR1 is SQVTM and CDR2 ANQGSEA. The CDR3 runs to 13 residues. V lost 8 bases to trimming and J lost 5 bases; unmatched junction nucleotides: 8. CDR3 residues: CSRRGAGDNEQFF. In DNA form, the CDR3 reads TGCAGCAGGCGGGGGGCCGGGGACAATGAGCAGTTCTTC.

The V and J genes are TRBV7-2 and TRBJ1-2, with 7 bases identical to TRBD1. The CDR3 length is 16 residues. V dropped 5 bases and J dropped 0; count of bases not matched to a gene: 9. CDR1 and CDR2 from the germline V gene are SGHTA and FQGNSA. The CDR3 DNA reads TGTGCCAGCAGCACCACGGGACAGCCTACTAACTATGGCTACACCTTC. It yields the protein CASSTTGQPTNYGYTF.

The genes are TRBV2 and TRBJ1-5; 11 bases map to TRBD1. The CDR3 contains 16 residues. In germline, CDR1 is SNHLY, CDR2 FYNNEI. Trimming at V came to 7 bases and at J to 1 base, leaving 6 bases not matched to a gene. The DNA of the CDR3 is TGTGCCAGCATGATGGACAGGGGGCTAAGCAATCAGCCCCAGCATTTT. Translation gives CASMMDRGLSNQPQHF.

The count of this clone is one. The rearrangement links TRBV6-5 to TRBJ2-3, with 8 bases identical to TRBD2. Germline-derived CDR1 and CDR2 are MNHEY and SVGAGI. The CDR3 sequence is 15 residues long. V trimming: 5 bases; J trimming: 2 bases; junction bases outside the gene matches: 6. CDR3 in amino acids: CASSPSGYPTDTQYF. Written as DNA, the CDR3 is TGTGCCAGCAGTCCTAGCGGGTATCCCACAGATACGCAGTATTTT.

This sequence joins TRBV13 and TRBJ1-1; no reliable D call. Trimming left V 5 bases short and J 1 base short, with 11 bases between. The CDR3 covers 14 residues. CDR1 is PRHDT and CDR2 is FYEKMQ in the germline V gene (reference sequence). The CDR3 DNA sequence: TGTGCCAGCAGCCTCACGGGTTGGAACACTGAAGCTTTCTTT. Translating it yields CASSLTGWNTEAFF.

The chain employs TRBV27 and TRBJ1-2; a weak D match, TRBD1 (6 bases). Germline values: CDR1 MNHEY, CDR2 SMNVEV (reference sequence). V gave up 6 bases and J gave up 0 bases, with 14 bases separating them. This CDR3 region has 15 residues. The CDR3 region is CASRPNREANYGYTF. The CDR3 nucleotides are TGTGCCAGCAGACCAAACAGGGAAGCTAACTATGGCTACACCTTC.

The chain recombines TRBV4-1 with TRBJ1-4; maybe TRBD1 (6 bases). This CDR3 has 15 residues. The germline V gene encodes CDR1 MGHRA and CDR2 YSYEKL. The V gene lost 3 bases and the J gene lost 2 bases, with 10 bases spanning the gap. CDR3 amino acids: CASSQSGQTNEKLFF. The CDR3 bases are TGCGCCAGCAGCCAGAGTGGACAGACTAATGAAAAACTGTTTTTT.

The J gene is TRBJ1-1, the V gene TRBV29-1; 7 bases are shared with TRBD1. In germline, CDR1 is SQVTM, CDR2 ANQGSEA. J was trimmed by 2 bases and V by 4 bases; bases with no gene match: 10. This CDR3 comprises 15 residues. The CDR3 coding sequence is TGCAGCGTTGCCCCGACAGGGCGGCTTAACACTGAAGCTTTCTTT. Translating it yields CSVAPTGRLNTEAFF.

This chain uses TRBV5-1 with TRBJ2-2, with no clear D. In germline, CDR1 is SGHRS, CDR2 YFSETQ. This CDR3 is 12 amino acids long. Trimming took off 5 bases at V and 5 bases at J, with 7 bases between the two ends. CDR3 region: CASRVETGELFF. For the CDR3, the DNA is TGCGCCAGCAGGGTCGAGACCGGGGAGCTGTTTTTT.

The chain couples TRBV6-5 to TRBJ1-2; no clear D gene. Looked up from germline, CDR1 is MNHEY and CDR2 is SVGAGI. V was trimmed by 0 bases and J by 2 bases, leaving 7 bases between them. This CDR3 region has 14 residues. Here the CDR3 DNA reads TGTGCCAGCAGTTACTCAAAAGAGAACTATGGCTACACCTTC. Its translation: CASSYSKENYGYTF.

Comments on this clone: The identical CDR3 is also encoded by other nucleotide sequences in the sample. The gene calls are TRBV10-3 and TRBJ1-2; possible D gene TRBD1, 5 bases. Between the trimmed V and J ends, which lost 4 bases and 2 bases, there was a span of 8 bases. The CDR3 spans 13 residues. Germline-derived CDR1 and CDR2 are ENHRY and SYGVKD. The CDR3 DNA follows: TGTGCCATCAGTGTAGGGGAGAACTATGGCTACACCTTC. Translated, it gives CAISVGENYGYTF.

This clone was observed a few times. The V gene is TRBV10-3, the J gene TRBJ2-7, with 9 bases fitting TRBD1. Looked up from germline, CDR1 is ENHRY and CDR2 is SYGVKD. CDR3 length: 13 residues. J gave up 5 bases and V 6 bases, and 5 bases lay outside the gene matches. The DNA of the CDR3 is TGTGCCATCAGGGGACAGGGTGGAGACGAGCAGTACTTC. It translates to CAIRGQGGDEQYF.

The gene calls are TRBV18 and TRBJ1-5; D gene unclear. From germline, CDR1 is KGHSH and CDR2 LQKENI. The CDR3 loop spans 15 amino acids. V gave up 4 bases and J gave up 3 bases, with 13 bases separating them. As DNA, the CDR3 is TGTGCCAGCTCACTAGTAAAGCAGGACAATCAGCCCCAGCATTTT. It yields the protein CASSLVKQDNQPQHF.